A single TCR beta chain is shown here with its context. Its antigen is not known. This record belongs to a study of cytomegalovirus exposure and HLA in healthy donors. The wider study: Genotyping showed around 81% of hundreds of donors falling in the Caucasian-associated ancestry cluster. General study results and limits: Across HLA loci, a later analysis found differing TCR association rates, with DRB1 most and HLA-C fewest. An Asian-associated ancestry cluster reportedly showed fewer N-insertions than the roughly 670-donor mean in a later analysis.

After removal of 1 base from V and 8 bases from J, the junction contained 6 bases not matched to a gene. The CDR3 consists of 16 residues. Germline CDR1 and CDR2: LGHNA and YSLEER. The PCR used 60 Vbeta and 13 Jbeta primers. The repertoire was sequenced with immunoSEQ multiplex PCR; TCRdb's copy has only in-frame clones and lacks some. The sample consists of 100,000 to 120,000 clones, 78% of them appearing once. The V and J genes are TRBV4-3 and TRBJ2-1; 12 bases line up with TRBD2. The sequenced material came from PBMCs. The receptor was isolated from a man aged 25 to 45 in good health and CMV-seronegative. CDR3 nucleotide sequence: TGCGCCAGCAGCCAAGGGGGGACTAGCGGGTTTGATGAGCAGTTCTTC. As protein: CASSQGGTSGFDEQFF.